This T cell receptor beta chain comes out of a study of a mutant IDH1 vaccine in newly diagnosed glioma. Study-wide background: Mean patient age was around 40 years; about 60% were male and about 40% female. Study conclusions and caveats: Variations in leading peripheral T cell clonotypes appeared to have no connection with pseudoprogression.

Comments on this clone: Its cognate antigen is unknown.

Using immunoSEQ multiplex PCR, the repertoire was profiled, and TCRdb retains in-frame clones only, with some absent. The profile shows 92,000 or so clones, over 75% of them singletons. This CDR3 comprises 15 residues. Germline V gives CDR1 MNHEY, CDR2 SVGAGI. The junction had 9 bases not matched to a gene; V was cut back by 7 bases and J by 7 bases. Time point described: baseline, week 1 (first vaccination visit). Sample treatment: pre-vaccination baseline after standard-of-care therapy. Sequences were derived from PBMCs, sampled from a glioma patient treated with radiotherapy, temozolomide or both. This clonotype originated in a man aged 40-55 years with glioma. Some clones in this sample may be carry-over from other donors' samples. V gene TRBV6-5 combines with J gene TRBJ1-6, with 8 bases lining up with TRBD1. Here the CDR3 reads CASNTQGAGNSPLHF. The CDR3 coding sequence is TGTGCCAGCAATACCCAGGGGGCAGGCAATTCACCCCTCCACTTT.